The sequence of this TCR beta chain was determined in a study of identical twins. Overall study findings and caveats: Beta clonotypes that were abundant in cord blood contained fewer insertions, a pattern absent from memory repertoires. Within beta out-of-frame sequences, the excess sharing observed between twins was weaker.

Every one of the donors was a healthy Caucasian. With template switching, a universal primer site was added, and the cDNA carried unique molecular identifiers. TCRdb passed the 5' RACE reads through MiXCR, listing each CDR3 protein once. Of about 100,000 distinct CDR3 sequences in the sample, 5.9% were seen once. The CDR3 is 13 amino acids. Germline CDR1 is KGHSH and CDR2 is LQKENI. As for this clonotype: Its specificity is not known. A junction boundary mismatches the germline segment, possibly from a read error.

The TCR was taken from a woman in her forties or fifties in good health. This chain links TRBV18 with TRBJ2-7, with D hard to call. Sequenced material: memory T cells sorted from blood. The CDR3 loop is CASSPAISDEKYF. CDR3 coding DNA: TGTGCCAGCTCACCAGCGATATCGGACGAGAAGTACTTC.